This T cell receptor beta chain stems from a study of blood T cell repertoires in COVID-19. The overall study: The United States, Italy and Spain were the sources of the acute and convalescent COVID-19 samples. Nucleic acid was either cDNA or gDNA, and it came from T cells, B-cell-depleted T cells, or PBMCs.

Clones were read by immunoSEQ multiplex PCR, and TCRdb kept only the in-frame ones, dropping some. The sample has 80,000 to 130,000 clones; over 85% are singletons. As to this clone: The same CDR3 can be traced to other DNA sequences in this sample.

The V and J ends lost 4 bases and 1 base, in that order; junction bases with no gene match: 3. The CDR3 totals 14 residues. The V gene's germline CDR1 is LGHDT and CDR2 YNNKEL (reference sequence). Source material: peripheral blood. The receptor was derived from a man between 70 and 80 years old with acute or convalescent COVID-19. V is TRBV3-1 (or the pseudogene TRBV3-2) and J is TRBJ1-2, with TRBD1 identical over 7 bases. Here the CDR3 reads CASSRQGGNYGYTF. The CDR3 DNA sequence: TGTGCCAGCAGCCGACAGGGCGGTAACTATGGCTACACCTTC.